The clone carrying this T cell receptor beta chain was detected many times. The data originate from a study of T-cell reconstitution after alpha-beta-depleted transplantation in children. The germline V gene encodes CDR1 PRHDT and CDR2 FYEKMQ (reference sequence). The CDR3 spans 15 residues. Unique molecular identifiers tagged the TCRbeta library. TCRdb ran MiXCR on the PCR reads and lists one entry per CDR3 protein. The data contain 150,000 to 200,000 distinct CDR3 sequences, more than 14% of them singletons. The source is a human donor who donated a stem cell graft to a child with acute lymphoblastic leukemia. The genes are TRBV13 and TRBJ2-3, with 9 positions matching TRBD2. The sample in question was PBMCs from the stem cell graft donor, obtained from the stem cell graft. CDR3 coding DNA: TGTGCAAGCGGGGGGCCCCTGCTAAAGGGGGATACGCAGTATTTT. Amino acid sequence: CASGGPLLKGDTQYF.